The present TCR beta chain was sequenced within a study of shared clonotypes between healthy human individuals. About the study: Each donor's CD8 memory used one plate, CD8 naive two, each CD4 subset three. Study outcomes and limitations: Sharing of clonotypes among donors was expected to vary with sequencing depth.

The table came from immunoSEQ multiplex PCR; TCRdb's copy has only in-frame clones and leaves some out. The table shows more than 200,000 clones, with 60% to 70% occurring only once. As concerns this clone: Antigen: not known.

Per the germline V gene, CDR1 is SGHDN and CDR2 is FVKESK. Germline trimming cut 2 bases from V and 0 bases from J; bases unmatched to any gene: 9. This CDR3 region has 17 residues. The genes are TRBV14 and TRBJ2-7; 8 bases are a match to TRBD2. The source of this sequence is a young man in good health. The source material was memory CD4+ T cells sorted from blood. Subset indicated: CD45RA-negative fraction. CDR3 protein: CASSQSIAGLSSYEQYF. In nucleotides, the CDR3 is TGTGCCAGCAGCCAATCTATAGCGGGACTCAGCTCCTACGAGCAGTACTTC.